The 19 T cell receptor beta chains in this list originate from one sample, sequenced in a study of CD8+CD57+ T cells in acquired aplastic anemia (dated by TCRdb to the late 2010s). The run used an Illumina HiSeq 2000. Genomic DNA served as template for TCR beta VDJ combination and CDR3 sequence profiling. TCRdb reprocessing: public reads trimmed at Q25 with fastp, clones called with MiXCR, in-frame beta chains kept. Each entry merges the rows of one CDR3 protein and shows their most common DNA and genes. This sample holds some 120,000 distinct CDR3 sequences; about 40% were observed only once. Around 2.5% of the sample goes to the ten largest clones. Patients chosen for sequencing had shown expansion of CD8+CD57+ cells by flow cytometry. Sequencing was performed on sorted CD4+, CD8+, or CD8+CD57+ T cells (not recorded which) from PBMCs. These receptors came from a human donor with aplastic anemia.

The chain employs TRBV12-3 or TRBV12-4 and TRBJ1-1, with TRBD1 as a possible D gene (6 bases). The CDR3 is made up of 16 amino acids. V lost 6 bases and J lost 1, with 18 bases in between. CDR3 region: CASSRPTGSENTEAFF. The CDR3 DNA follows: TGTGCCAGCAGCCGTCCTACAGGGTCGGAGAACACTGAAGCTTTCTTT.

This chain uses TRBV6-1 with TRBJ1-5; D is ambiguous. Germline CDR1 MNHNS, CDR2 SASEGT. The CDR3 sequence is 14 residues long. Between the trimmed V and J ends, which lost 2 bases and 0 bases, there was a span of 5 bases. DNA for the CDR3: TGTGCCAGCAGTGAACAGCCTAGCAATCAGCCCCAGCATTTT. This gives the protein CASSEQPSNQPQHF.

The rearrangement links TRBV19 to TRBJ2-1; TRBD1 is a possible D gene (6 bases). Looked up from germline, CDR1 is LNHDA and CDR2 is SQIVND (reference sequence). This CDR3 has 12 residues. With 9 bases removed from V and 8 bases from J, the gap between germline ends came to 14 bases. DNA of the CDR3: TGTGCCAGCAGGGGAAGATGGCATGAGCAGTTCTTC. Protein sequence: CASRGRWHEQFF.

The rearrangement joins TRBV10-1 to TRBJ2-7; 8 positions agree with TRBD1. Germline V gene sequence: CDR1 WNHNN, CDR2 SYGVQD (reference sequence). The junction had 11 bases not matched to a gene; V was cut back by 5 bases and J by 5 bases. This CDR3 comprises 15 residues. CDR3 amino acids: CASSSDRASVNEQYF. CDR3 coding DNA: TGCGCCAGCAGTTCGGACAGGGCTTCTGTCAACGAGCAGTACTTC.

This chain links TRBV28 with TRBJ1-1; D unresolved. Between the trimmed V and J ends, which lost 7 bases and 5 bases, there was a span of 17 bases. This CDR3 is built from 14 residues. Per germline, CDR1 MDHEN and CDR2 SYDVKM. DNA for the CDR3: TGTGCCAGCAATAACGACTGGGAGAATACTGAAGCTTTCTTT. Translating it yields CASNNDWENTEAFF.

The chain combines TRBV12-3 or TRBV12-4 with TRBJ2-1; D is unclear. V was trimmed by 8 bases and J by 15 bases, leaving 20 bases between them. The CDR3 has 12 residues. CDR3 sequence reads: CASSKPPIRPFF. The CDR3 coding sequence is TGTGCCAGCTCTAAGCCCCCAATAAGGCCGTTCTTC.

This clonotype was recorded many times. This rearrangement joins TRBV19 to TRBJ1-5; TRBD1 matches at 11 bases. From germline, CDR1 is LNHDA and CDR2 SQIVND (reference sequence). V was pared by 4 bases and J by 3 bases, with 8 bases of the junction left unmatched. The CDR3 is made up of 17 amino acids. CDR3 loop: CASSTRDRGDPNQPQHF. The CDR3 nucleotides read TGTGCCAGTAGTACGAGGGACAGGGGGGATCCCAATCAGCCCCAGCATTTT.

This clonotype was picked up many times. The chain employs TRBV6-5 and TRBJ1-2; D not certain. With 2 bases removed from V and 4 bases from J, the gap between germline ends came to 11 bases. Germline values: CDR1 MNHEY, CDR2 SVGAGI. This CDR3 has 14 amino acids. The CDR3 spells CASSYDVRSYGYTF. As DNA, the CDR3 is TGTGCCAGCAGTTACGACGTTAGGTCCTATGGCTACACCTTC.

This clonotype was detected ten times or more. V gene TRBV2 combines with J gene TRBJ1-3, with 9 positions matching TRBD1. Germline CDR1 is SNHLY and CDR2 is FYNNEI. V gave up 7 bases and J gave up 2 bases; unmatched junction bases: 6. The CDR3 contains 15 residues. The CDR3 sequence is CASKARQGAGNTIYF. As DNA, the CDR3 is TGTGCCAGCAAAGCCCGACAGGGGGCTGGAAACACCATATATTTT.

The table lists this clonotype with many counts. The gene calls are TRBV5-1 and TRBJ2-7, with 7 bases aligning to TRBD1. The V gene end was trimmed by 6 bases and the J gene end by 4 bases; junction bases not matched to a gene: 13. Per the germline V gene, CDR1 is SGHRS and CDR2 is YFSETQ. The length of the CDR3 is 15 residues. CDR3 sequence (DNA): TGCGCCAGCATCTCAGGGACAGCTGCCCTATACGAGCAGTACGTC. Amino acid sequence: CASISGTAALYEQYV.

The chain links TRBV9 to TRBJ2-1, with 7 bases that match TRBD2. This CDR3 is 16 amino acids long. The germline V gene has CDR1 SGDLS and CDR2 YYNGEE. V shed 3 bases and J 3 bases; nucleotides not matched to a gene: 9. Here the CDR3 reads CASSEGTGGGYNEQFF. CDR3 coding DNA: TGTGCCAGCAGCGAGGGGACTGGCGGGGGCTACAATGAGCAGTTCTTC.

This rearrangement joins TRBV25-1 to TRBJ2-7; a possible D gene is TRBD1 (6 bases). V dropped 9 bases and J dropped 9 bases, with 30 bases sitting between them. CDR3 size: 16 residues. CDR1 and CDR2 from the germline V gene are MGHDK and SYGVNS. CDR3 DNA: TGTGCCAGTTCACTCGGGACATTCGCTCTCCTACGAAGGCAGTACTTC. It encodes CASSLGTFALLRRQYF.

The V gene is TRBV20-1, the J gene TRBJ1-2; D gene unclear. The V gene's germline CDR1 is DFQATT and CDR2 SNEGSKA (reference sequence). Trimming removed 2 bases at V and 5 bases at J, with 12 bases between. CDR3 length: 13 amino acids. This CDR3 reads CSARTGVLYGYTF. The CDR3 DNA reads TGCAGTGCTAGAACCGGGGTACTATATGGCTACACCTTC.

There are many counts of this clonotype. The V and J genes are TRBV7-2 and TRBJ1-5, with a tentative D call TRBD1 (5 bases). The CDR3 loop spans 17 amino acids. Germline loops: CDR1 SGHTA, CDR2 FQGNSA. The V gene lost 0 bases and the J gene lost 0 bases, with 12 bases spanning the gap. CDR3 nucleotides: TGTGCCAGCAGCTTAGCCCTGGACATCTATAGCAATCAGCCCCAGCATTTT. Translated: CASSLALDIYSNQPQHF. Full variable domain (rest looked up from reference TRBV7-2 and TRBJ1-5): GAGVSQSPSNKVTEKGKDVELRCDPISGHTALYWYRQSLGQGLEFLIYFQGNSAPDKSGLPSDRFSAERTGGSVSTLTIQRTQQEDSAVYLCASSLALDIYSNQPQHFGDGTRLSIL.

The gene calls are TRBV6-1 and TRBJ1-1; perhaps TRBD1 as D (5 bases). Germline V gene sequence: CDR1 MNHNS, CDR2 SASEGT. Trimming removed 0 bases from V and 11 bases from J, with 16 bases in between. This CDR3 is 14 amino acids long. In DNA form, the CDR3 reads TGTGCCAGCAGTGAAGCGATAAGGGGCCCCCGGGCTTTCTTT. Protein sequence: CASSEAIRGPRAFF.

This clonotype was detected a few times. A single base separates this from a much larger clone, so it may be a read error. The chain joins TRBV11-2 to TRBJ1-2, with D tentatively TRBD1 (5 bases). This CDR3 comprises 16 residues. CDR1 SGHAT and CDR2 FQNNGV come from the germline V gene. The germline V and J ends were trimmed by 5 bases and 8 bases, with 24 bases remaining between them. CDR3 region: CASSPAMGGEGKGYTF. The CDR3 DNA follows: TGTGCCAGCAGCCCGGCAATGGGCGGGGAGGGGAAAGGCTACACCTTC.

The sample holds many counts of this clonotype. This chain connects TRBV27 to TRBJ2-7; 9 positions match TRBD1. Germline loops: CDR1 MNHEY, CDR2 SMNVEV (reference sequence). The CDR3 is 14 residues long. The trim removed 4 bases at V and 4 bases at J, leaving 5 bases unmatched. This CDR3 reads CASSSWDRVYEQYF. The CDR3 DNA sequence: TGTGCCAGCAGTTCCTGGGACAGGGTTTACGAGCAGTACTTC.

The rearrangement joins TRBV11-1 to TRBJ2-1, with D possibly called TRBD1 or TRBD2 (5 bases each). The germline V and J ends were trimmed by 1 base and 0 bases, with 10 bases remaining between them. The CDR3 has 16 amino acids. In germline, CDR1 is SGHAT, CDR2 FQDESV (reference sequence). CDR3 nucleotide sequence: TGTGCCAGCAGCTTAGGGGGGAGTAGCTCCTACAATGAGCAGTTCTTC. Amino acid sequence: CASSLGGSSSYNEQFF.

V is TRBV29-1 and J is TRBJ1-6; D is ambiguous. CDR1 is SQVTM and CDR2 is ANQGSEA in the germline V gene. V gave up 6 bases and J gave up 5 bases, with 17 bases separating them. CDR3 length: 15 amino acids. CDR3 loop: CSVPSPGINNSPLHF. CDR3 sequence (DNA): TGCAGCGTCCCCTCGCCGGGTATCAATAATTCACCCCTCCACTTT.